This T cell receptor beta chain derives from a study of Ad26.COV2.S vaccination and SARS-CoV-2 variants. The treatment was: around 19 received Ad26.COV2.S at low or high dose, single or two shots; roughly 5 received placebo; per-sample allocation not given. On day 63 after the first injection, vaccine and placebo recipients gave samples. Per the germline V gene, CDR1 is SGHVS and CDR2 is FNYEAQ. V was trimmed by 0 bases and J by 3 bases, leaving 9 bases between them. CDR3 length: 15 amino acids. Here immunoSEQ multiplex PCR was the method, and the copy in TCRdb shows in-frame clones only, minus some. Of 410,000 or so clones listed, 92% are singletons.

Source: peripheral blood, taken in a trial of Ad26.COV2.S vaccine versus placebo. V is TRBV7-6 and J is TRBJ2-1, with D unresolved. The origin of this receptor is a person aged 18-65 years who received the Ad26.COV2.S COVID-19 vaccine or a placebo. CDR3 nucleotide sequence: TGTGCCAGCAGCTTAGCGGCAGATTACTACAATGAGCAGTTCTTC. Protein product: CASSLAADYYNEQFF. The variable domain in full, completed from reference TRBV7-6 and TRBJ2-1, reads GAGVSQSPRYKVTKRGQDVALRCDPISGHVSLYWYRQALGQGPEFLTYFNYEAQQDKSGLPNDRFSAERPEGSISTLTIQRTEQRDSAMYRCASSLAADYYNEQFFGPGTRLTVL.